Presented here are 28 T cell receptor beta chains from one specimen sequenced in a study of blood T cell repertoires in COVID-19. TCRdb keeps only in-frame clones here, not all; method: immunoSEQ multiplex PCR. The data contain 100,000 to 150,000 clones, 75% to 90% of them seen just once; the ten biggest clones take up 18%. Sequenced: peripheral blood. Every receptor here comes from a man aged 50 to 59 with active or convalescent COVID-19.

This clone was recorded once. This CDR3 is CASSYRGAYEQYF. Written as DNA, the CDR3 is TGTGCCAGCAGTTACAGGGGAGCCTACGAGCAGTACTTC. The chain carries TRBV12-3 or TRBV12-4 and TRBJ2-7; 7 nucleotides match TRBD1. This CDR3 contains 13 residues. With V trimmed by 4 bases and J by 2 bases, 2 bases remained unmatched.

The CDR3: CASSTGQGALLPQHF. In DNA form, the CDR3 reads TGTGCCAGCAGCACGGGACAGGGGGCACTTCTGCCCCAGCATTTT. This chain joins TRBV6-6 and TRBJ1-5; 12 positions agree with TRBD1. Germline V lookup: CDR1 MNHNY, CDR2 SVGAGI (reference sequence). The ends lost 6 bases at V and 9 bases at J; junction bases unmatched: 9. The CDR3 totals 15 residues.

This clone has just one count. This chain uses TRBV6-2 or TRBV6-3 with TRBJ2-5; maybe TRBD1 (7 bases). This CDR3 region has 15 residues. Trimming stripped 4 bases from V and 2 bases from J, with 14 bases between. CDR1 and CDR2 from the germline V gene are MNHEY and SVGEGT. The DNA of the CDR3 is TGTGCCAGCAGTTCAGGGGGGCTAAGGCAAGAGACCCAGTACTTC. Its translation: CASSSGGLRQETQYF.

The chain uses TRBV2 and TRBJ2-1; D remains unclear. Germline-derived CDR1 and CDR2 are SNHLY and FYNNEI. V was shortened by 4 bases and J by 4 bases, with 14 bases between the two germline ends. The CDR3 is 15 residues long. CDR3 sequence: CASSGRLERYNEQFF. The DNA of the CDR3 is TGTGCCAGCAGTGGGAGACTCGAGCGATACAATGAGCAGTTCTTC.

The chain has TRBV5-4 and TRBJ2-3; 10 bases line up with TRBD2. Germline trimming cut 0 bases from V and 7 bases from J; bases unmatched to any gene: 8. This CDR3 region has 16 residues. Germline V CDR1 and CDR2: SGHNT, YYREEE (reference sequence). CDR3 region: CASSLEAGGFTNTQYF. The DNA of the CDR3 is TGTGCCAGCAGCTTGGAAGCGGGAGGGTTTACGAATACGCAGTATTTT.

The V gene is TRBV5-6, the J gene TRBJ1-2; 9 bases are a match to TRBD1. Germline CDR1 and CDR2: SGHDT and YYEEEE. CDR3 length: 15 residues. V trimming: 0 bases; J trimming: 2 bases; junction bases outside the gene matches: 2. The CDR3 spells CASSLDDRGNYGYTF. The CDR3, as DNA: TGTGCCAGCAGCTTGGATGACAGGGGGAACTATGGCTACACCTTC.

This chain links TRBV7-2 with TRBJ2-3; D ambiguous. Trimming pared 1 base from V and 2 bases from J, leaving 10 bases between. Germline V gene lookup returns CDR1 SGHTA and CDR2 FQGNSA. The length of the CDR3 is 15 residues. The CDR3 nucleotides are TGTGCCAGCAGCTTAGAGTTCTACCTCACAGATACGCAGTATTTT. Translated: CASSLEFYLTDTQYF.

The chain is built from TRBV6-5 and TRBJ1-1, with 10 bases identical to TRBD1. The germline gives CDR1 MNHEY, CDR2 SVGAGI. The CDR3 runs 15 residues. Trimming took 2 bases from V and 3 from J; bases not matched to a gene: 3. DNA for the CDR3: TGTGCCAGCAGTTACGGGGGACAGGGGTACACTGAAGCTTTCTTT. It specifies CASSYGGQGYTEAFF.

The rearrangement links TRBV5-6 to TRBJ1-5; 9 nucleotides line up with TRBD1. This CDR3 contains 15 residues. CDR1 is SGHDT, CDR2 YYEEEE, per germline. V was clipped by 5 bases and J by 7 bases; unmatched bases: 10. This CDR3 reads CASSQLGQGMQPQHF. The CDR3 nucleotides are TGTGCCAGCAGTCAGTTGGGACAGGGTATGCAGCCCCAGCATTTT.

V usage is TRBV19 and J usage is TRBJ2-7; 11 nucleotides align to TRBD1. This CDR3 spans 14 amino acids. V lost 4 bases and J lost 5; bases outside the gene matches: 4. Germline V gene lookup returns CDR1 LNHDA and CDR2 SQIVND (reference sequence). The CDR3 nucleotides read TGTGCCAGTAGTACTGGACAGGGGGCCAACGAGCAGTACTTC. Amino acid sequence: CASSTGQGANEQYF.

This clone was seen once. The CDR3 region has the DNA TGTGCCAGCAGCCCAACCGGGACAGGGAGGGAAAAACTGTTTTTT. Translation gives CASSPTGTGREKLFF. The V call is TRBV2, the J call TRBJ1-4, with 9 bases matching TRBD1. The CDR3 extends over 15 amino acids. Looked up from germline, CDR1 is SNHLY and CDR2 is FYNNEI. Unmatched junction bases numbered 10, after V lost 6 bases and J lost 8 bases.

This chain joins TRBV18 and TRBJ1-2; 7 nucleotides line up with TRBD1. Germline values: CDR1 KGHSH, CDR2 LQKENI. The CDR3 length is 14 residues. Trimming at V came to 3 bases and at J to 5 bases, leaving 6 bases not matched to a gene. CDR3 residues: CASSPGQPTYGYTF. The CDR3, as DNA: TGTGCCAGCTCACCGGGACAGCCAACATATGGCTACACCTTC. The complete variable domain, with remaining parts taken from reference TRBV18 and TRBJ1-2, reads NAGVMQNPRHLVRRRGQEARLRCSPMKGHSHVYWYRQLPEEGLKFMVYLQKENIIDESGMPKERFSAEFPKEGPSILRIQQVVRGDSAAYFCASSPGQPTYGYTFGSGTRLTVV.

This sequence joins TRBV11-2 and TRBJ2-2; D might be TRBD1 (5 bases). With 5 bases removed from V and 6 bases from J, the gap between germline ends came to 16 bases. This CDR3 region has 15 residues. Germline V lookup: CDR1 SGHAT, CDR2 FQNNGV. The CDR3 DNA reads TGTGCCAGCAGCCCCCGTCCTAAGACAGCCGGGGAGCTGTTTTTT. Encoded protein: CASSPRPKTAGELFF. Full variable domain (outside the CDR3, taken from reference TRBV11-2 and TRBJ2-2): EAGVAQSPRYKIIEKRQSVAFWCNPISGHATLYWYQQILGQGPKLLIQFQNNGVVDDSQLPKDRFSAERLKGVDSTLKIQPAKLEDSAVYLCASSPRPKTAGELFFGEGSRLTVL.

This chain uses TRBV7-8 with TRBJ2-7, with D perhaps matching TRBD1 (5 bases). V shed 6 bases and J shed 2 bases, with 14 bases lying between them. CDR3 size: 14 residues. CDR1 SGHVS and CDR2 FQNEAQ come from the germline V gene. In DNA, the CDR3 is TGTGCCAGCAGACAACAGGAAGGACCCTACGAGCAGTACTTC. This translates into CASRQQEGPYEQYF.

The rearrangement joins TRBV6-5 to TRBJ1-1, with TRBD1 matching 7 bases. CDR1 and CDR2 from the germline V gene are MNHEY and SVGAGI. The CDR3 is made up of 13 amino acids. Trimming removed 9 bases from V and 1 base from J; junction bases left unmatched: 5. This CDR3 is CASRQGWNTEAFF. In DNA, the CDR3 is TGTGCCAGTCGACAGGGCTGGAACACTGAAGCTTTCTTT.

The V gene is TRBV19, the J gene TRBJ2-5; TRBD2 matches at 7 bases. The CDR3 is 15 residues long. The germline gives CDR1 LNHDA, CDR2 SQIVND (reference sequence). The trim removed 5 bases at V and 0 bases at J, leaving 6 bases unmatched. CDR3 in amino acids: CASSGRAWYQETQYF. CDR3 coding DNA: TGTGCCAGTAGTGGGAGGGCATGGTACCAAGAGACCCAGTACTTC.

The chain is built from TRBV5-1 and TRBJ2-3; the match to TRBD2 covers 8 bases. The CDR3 spans 16 residues. Per the germline V gene, CDR1 is SGHRS and CDR2 is YFSETQ. The ends lost 0 bases at V and 2 bases at J; junction bases unmatched: 5. CDR3 sequence (DNA): TGCGCCAGCAGCTTGGGGGGACTAGAATACACAGATACGCAGTATTTT. It is translated as CASSLGGLEYTDTQYF. The whole variable domain, remainder taken from reference TRBV5-1 and TRBJ2-3, is KAGVTQTPRYLIKTRGQQVTLSCSPISGHRSVSWYQQTPGQGLQFLFEYFSETQRNKGNFPGRFSGRQFSNSRSEMNVSTLELGDSALYLCASSLGGLEYTDTQYFGPGTRLTVL.

This clone was recorded a few times. This chain uses TRBV12-3 or TRBV12-4 with TRBJ2-7; weak D call: TRBD2 (5 bases). The CDR3 spans 13 residues. V was trimmed by 5 bases and J by 3 bases, leaving 11 bases between them. The CDR3 DNA sequence: TGTGCCAGCAGTCGGACCGCGGGCTACGAGCAGTACTTC. Translating gives CASSRTAGYEQYF.

The chain employs TRBV6-1 and TRBJ1-2; D remains unclear. The CDR3 has 15 amino acids. Germline CDR1 and CDR2: MNHNS and SASEGT. V was clipped by 2 bases and J by 0 bases, with 10 bases between them. CDR3 sequence: CASSEFEQANYGYTF. CDR3 DNA: TGTGCCAGCAGTGAATTCGAGCAAGCTAACTATGGCTACACCTTC.

The gene calls are TRBV5-1 and TRBJ1-6, with 8 bases aligning to TRBD1. Losses at the gene ends were 4 bases for V and 8 bases for J; bases not matched to a gene: 8. CDR1 and CDR2 from the germline V gene are SGHRS and YFSETQ. The CDR3 consists of 15 residues. CDR3 bases: TGCGCCAGCAGCCCACGGACAGGGAGAGATTCACCCCTCCACTTT. It translates to CASSPRTGRDSPLHF.

The J gene is TRBJ1-1, the V gene TRBV30; D call uncertain. The CDR3 sequence is 13 residues long. Looked up from germline, CDR1 is GTSNPN and CDR2 is SVGIG (reference sequence). With 3 bases removed from V and 2 bases from J, the gap between germline ends came to 10 bases. Here the CDR3 reads CAWSPVGNTEAFF. As DNA, the CDR3 is TGTGCCTGGAGCCCGGTGGGCAACACTGAAGCTTTCTTT.

In DNA form, the CDR3 reads TGTGCCAGCAGCTTATCAATGGGACAGGTCAGCTCCTACGAGCAGTACTTC. Amino acids: CASSLSMGQVSSYEQYF. V usage is TRBV7-2 and J usage is TRBJ2-7; TRBD1 aligns across 8 bases. The V and J ends lost 2 bases and 0 bases, in that order; junction bases with no gene match: 9. This CDR3 spans 17 amino acids. Germline CDR1 is SGHTA and CDR2 is FQGNSA.

The chain recombines TRBV6-5 with TRBJ2-5; TRBD1 matches at 10 bases. In germline, CDR1 is MNHEY, CDR2 SVGAGI. V was clipped by 7 bases and J by 3 bases; unmatched bases: 8. This CDR3 is built from 15 residues. CDR3 nucleotide sequence: TGTGCCAGCACTATAGGACAGGGGGAGGAAGAGACCCAGTACTTC. Amino acid sequence: CASTIGQGEEETQYF.

The V call is TRBV28, the J call TRBJ1-4; no clear D gene. CDR3 size: 15 residues. Germline V lookup: CDR1 MDHEN, CDR2 SYDVKM. V lost 3 bases, J lost 7 bases, and 15 bases lay in between. The CDR3 loop is CASSFWAHLGEKLFF. The CDR3 nucleotides read TGTGCCAGCAGTTTCTGGGCACACCTTGGTGAAAAACTGTTTTTT.

The V call is TRBV5-4, the J call TRBJ2-3; TRBD2 matches at 12 bases. CDR1 is SGHNT and CDR2 is YYREEE in the germline V gene (reference sequence). The CDR3 runs to 16 residues. V lost 4 bases and J lost 3; bases outside the gene matches: 6. The CDR3 region is CASSPSGRAMTDTQYF. The CDR3 nucleotides are TGTGCCAGCAGCCCTAGCGGGAGGGCCATGACAGATACGCAGTATTTT.

The V gene is TRBV30, the J gene TRBJ1-6; TRBD1 is a possible D gene (6 bases). CDR3 length: 15 amino acids. Per the germline V gene, CDR1 is GTSNPN and CDR2 is SVGIG (reference sequence). V was pared by 3 bases and J by 0 bases, with 9 bases between. The CDR3 coding sequence is TGTGCCTGGAGAGAACAGGGCTCCTATAATTCACCCCTCCACTTT. This codes for CAWREQGSYNSPLHF.

The CDR3 sequence: CASSQKRGWTGELFF. CDR3 in DNA: TGTGCCAGCTCACAAAAGCGGGGTTGGACCGGGGAGCTGTTTTTT. J is TRBJ2-2 and V is TRBV18; 7 bases line up with TRBD2. This CDR3 region has 15 residues. Germline CDR1 reads KGHSH; CDR2 reads LQKENI. J was trimmed by 5 bases and V by 4 bases; bases with no gene match: 7.

CDR3 bases: TGTGCCTGGAGTGACATGGGACTCCTTAACACTGAAGCTTTCTTT. Protein product: CAWSDMGLLNTEAFF. This chain uses TRBV30 with TRBJ1-1; TRBD1 is a possible D gene (5 bases). The V and J ends lost 1 base and 2 bases respectively, with 14 bases between them. In germline, CDR1 is GTSNPN, CDR2 SVGIG (reference sequence). The CDR3 extends over 15 amino acids.